A selection of T cell receptor beta chains follows, all from one sample in a study of cytomegalovirus exposure and HLA in healthy donors. Profiling relied on immunoSEQ multiplex PCR, and the TCRdb table lists in-frame clones only, not all of them. The data contain around 150,000 clones, about three quarters of them seen just once; the ten biggest clones take up about 2.1%. The material sequenced was PBMCs. The source of these receptors is a female donor in good health and CMV-seronegative. Both conserved end residues are part of each CDR3. Each record gives: J gene, D gene, clone size, V gene, CDR3 DNA, CDR3 protein. The D gene is left open where the match is weak. Some rows mark clone size as missing; the rest say once, few, many or name a class of expanded clone.

TRBJ2-7 NA NA TRBV7-9 TGTGCCAGCAGCCCTGTCGGTCCTAACGAGCAGTACTTC CASSPVGPNEQYF
TRBJ1-5 NA NA TRBV7-5 TGTGTCAGAAGCTTAAGGGTGGGCAGGGGAGATCAGCCCCAGCATTTT CVRSLRVGRGDQPQHF
TRBJ1-4 TRBD1 NA TRBV29-1 TGCAGCGTCCTTCTGGCGGGACAGGGGCCTGAAAAACTGTTTTTT CSVLLAGQGPEKLFF
TRBJ1-5 TRBD1 NA TRBV7-8 TGTGCCAGCAGCTTAGCCCTTGTGACAGGGGGCCCCAATCAGCCCCAGCATTTT CASSLALVTGGPNQPQHF
TRBJ1-2 NA NA TRBV18 TGTGCCAGCTCACCACCTGCAGGGTTCTATGGCTACACCTTC CASSPPAGFYGYTF
TRBJ2-3 NA NA TRBV6-1 TGTGCCAGCAGTGAAGGAGAGGCAGATACGCAGTATTTT CASSEGEADTQYF
TRBJ2-7 NA once TRBV5-6 TGTGCCAGCAGCTTGAATCCCCAGGTGACCTACGAGCAGTACTTC CASSLNPQVTYEQYF
TRBJ2-5 NA few TRBV15 TGTGCCACCAGCAGAGATCGGGAGACCCAGTACTTC CATSRDRETQYF
TRBJ1-3 NA NA TRBV9 TGTGCCAGCAGCGTAGCTCTCGGGGCTGGAAACACCATATATTTT CASSVALGAGNTIYF
TRBJ1-2 NA once TRBV15 TGTGCCACCGGACAAGGCGGAGGGTCTAACTATGGCTACACCTTC CATGQGGGSNYGYTF
TRBJ2-7 TRBD1 NA TRBV10-3 TGTGCCATCCGACAGGGTTCCTACGAGCAGTACTTC CAIRQGSYEQYF
TRBJ2-2 TRBD2 once TRBV7-9 TGTGCCAGCAGCTTATGGGAGGGGCCCACCGGGGAGCTGTTTTTT CASSLWEGPTGELFF
TRBJ1-2 TRBD1 NA TRBV2 TGTGCCAGCAGCCCACAGGGGTCCTATGGCTACACCTTC CASSPQGSYGYTF
TRBJ2-3 NA NA TRBV6-6 TGTGCCACGAGGGCCGGAGGCACAGATACGCAGTATTTT CATRAGGTDTQYF
TRBJ1-2 NA NA TRBV29-1 TGCAGCGTTGAGGCAGGTGGCTATGGCTACACCTTC CSVEAGGYGYTF
TRBJ1-1 NA NA TRBV7-9 TGTGCCAGCAGCTCCCAGTTGAACACTGAAGCTTTCTTT CASSSQLNTEAFF
TRBJ1-6 NA NA TRBV5-6 TGTGCCAGCAGTCTGGCAGTCGGGAATTCACCCCTCCACTTT CASSLAVGNSPLHF
TRBJ2-3 NA once TRBV4-1 TGCGCCAGCAGCCAAGGGGTAGCTGGGAGCTTCACAGATACGCAGTATTTT CASSQGVAGSFTDTQYF
TRBJ1-2 NA NA TRBV27 TGTGCCAGCAGTCTCCTGTCAAAGAGTGATGGCTACACCTTC CASSLLSKSDGYTF
TRBJ1-1 NA NA TRBV10-3 TGTGCCATCAGGGACTTGGCGGACACTGAAGCTTTCTTT CAIRDLADTEAFF
TRBJ1-4 NA NA TRBV29-1 TGCAGCGCATCGCGGGGCAATGAAAAACTGTTTTTT CSASRGNEKLFF
TRBJ2-7 NA NA TRBV9 TGTGCCAGCAGCGTATCGGCGGGGACAGCCTACGAGCAGTACTTC CASSVSAGTAYEQYF
TRBJ1-2 NA few TRBV7-2 TGTGCCAGCAGCCGCGACGGGGGTAACTATGGCTACACCTTC CASSRDGGNYGYTF
TRBJ2-3 NA NA TRBV7-7 TGTGCCAGCAGCTTAGGACCCAGGGAAACAGATACGCAGTATTTT CASSLGPRETDTQYF
TRBJ2-2 TRBD1 NA TRBV19 TGTGCCAGTACCCCAGGGGGACAGGGGTACACCGGGGAGCTGTTTTTT CASTPGGQGYTGELFF
TRBJ1-6 TRBD1 NA TRBV5-1 TGCGCCAGCAGCCTCCAGGGACAGATTAATTCACCCCTCCACTTT CASSLQGQINSPLHF
TRBJ2-5 NA NA TRBV9 TGTGCCAGCAGCAAGACTCAAGAGACCCAGTACTTC CASSKTQETQYF
TRBJ2-2 NA once TRBV7-9 TGTGCCAGCAGCCCCCTAGTAGCTCCGAACACCGGGGAGCTGTTTTTT CASSPLVAPNTGELFF
TRBJ2-2 TRBD2 NA TRBV4-1 TGCGCCAGCAGATTCGAATCCGGGACTAGCTTGAACACCGGGGAGCTGTTTTTT CASRFESGTSLNTGELFF
TRBJ2-1 TRBD1 NA TRBV2 TGTGCCAGCAGTCGGGACAGGGGGGAGGATGAGCAGTTCTTC CASSRDRGEDEQFF
TRBJ2-3 NA NA TRBV2 TGTGCCAGCAGTGTACAGGGCTTATGGGATACGCAGTATTTT CASSVQGLWDTQYF
TRBJ2-3 NA NA TRBV5-1 TGCGCCAGCAGCTTGCGGGGGTATGGCACAGATACGCAGTATTTT CASSLRGYGTDTQYF
TRBJ1-6 NA few TRBV5-1 TGCGCCAGCAGCTTCAGGTTCTATAATTCACCCCTCCACTTT CASSFRFYNSPLHF
TRBJ2-5 NA NA TRBV19 TGTGCCAGTAGTCCCCGACAGAGGGGGGAGACCCAGTACTTC CASSPRQRGETQYF
TRBJ2-7 NA NA TRBV2 TGTGCCAGCAGTGATTTCTCTAATGTGCAGTACTTC CASSDFSNVQYF
TRBJ1-1 NA NA TRBV10-3 TGTGCCATCCGAGGTCCAACTGAAGCTTTCTTT CAIRGPTEAFF
TRBJ2-1 TRBD2 NA TRBV5-1 TGCGCCAGCAGCTTGGCAGGTTACGGACTAGCGGAGAATGAGCAGTTCTTC CASSLAGYGLAENEQFF
TRBJ2-1 TRBD2 NA TRBV4-2 TGTGCCAGCAGCCAAGATAAGGGGCGGGAGTCGGGCAATGAGCAGTTCTTC CASSQDKGRESGNEQFF
TRBJ2-7 NA NA TRBV5-1 TGCGCCAGCAGCTTGAGGGCGGGCAGCTCCTACGAGCAGTACTTC CASSLRAGSSYEQYF
TRBJ1-1 NA NA TRBV5-5 TGTGCCAGCAGCTTGGGGGGGCTGAACACTGAAGCTTTCTTT CASSLGGLNTEAFF
TRBJ2-3 TRBD2 NA TRBV7-6 TGTGCCAGCAGCTTAAGAGCGGGGGCCCGCCGAGATACGCAGTATTTT CASSLRAGARRDTQYF
TRBJ2-1 NA NA TRBV27 TGTGCCAGCAGTTTATCGGGGGCTCGGGAGCAGTTCTTC CASSLSGAREQFF
TRBJ2-7 TRBD2 NA TRBV2 TGTGCCAGCAAAGAGACTAGCTCAAGCGAGCAGTACTTC CASKETSSSEQYF
TRBJ2-1 TRBD1 NA TRBV7-8 TGTGCCAGCAGCTTGACAGGGGCTCTGTTACAGGGTACCTACAATGAGCAGTTCTTC CASSLTGALLQGTYNEQFF
TRBJ2-2 NA NA TRBV5-1 TGTGCCAGCAGCGTGGAGGGGACCGGGGAGCTGTTTTTT CASSVEGTGELFF
TRBJ2-7 NA NA TRBV29-1 TGCAGCGCTCGAAGCGGTTCTAGCTCCTACGAGCAGTACTTC CSARSGSSSYEQYF
TRBJ2-5 TRBD2 NA TRBV18 TGTGCCAGCTCACCAAGGACTAGCGGGGGGAAAGAGACCCAGTACTTC CASSPRTSGGKETQYF
TRBJ1-6 NA NA TRBV5-4 TGTGCCAGCAGCTTGGGACAGACCAATTCACCCCTCCACTTT CASSLGQTNSPLHF
TRBJ1-5 TRBD1 NA TRBV6-4 TGTGCCAGCAGTGTAGGGACAGGGACTAATCAGCCCCAGCATTTT CASSVGTGTNQPQHF
TRBJ2-7 TRBD2 NA TRBV2 TGTGCCAGCAGCCCGGGCCTGGGACTAGCGGGAGGGGGGCGATCGGGGCAGTACTTC CASSPGLGLAGGGRSGQYF
TRBJ2-1 TRBD2 NA TRBV30 TGTGCCTGGAGTCCGCCGGGACTAGCCTACAATGAGCAGTTCTTC CAWSPPGLAYNEQFF
TRBJ1-1 TRBD1 NA TRBV11-2 TGTGCCAGCAGCTTAGCGGGGACAGCCGAAGCTTTCTTT CASSLAGTAEAFF
TRBJ1-1 TRBD1 NA TRBV6-5 TGTGCCAGCAGTTTCAGACAGGGGAACACTGAAGCTTTCTTT CASSFRQGNTEAFF
TRBJ2-3 NA NA TRBV5-6 TGTGCCAGCAGCTTACGGGTCGAGACTAGCACAGATACGCAGTATTTT CASSLRVETSTDTQYF
TRBJ2-5 NA NA TRBV5-1 TGCGCCAGCAGCTTGGGGTATGGGGGGGCCCAAGAGACCCAGTACTTC CASSLGYGGAQETQYF
TRBJ2-3 NA NA TRBV7-3 TGTGCCAGCAGCTTAGATGGCGGGGGCACAGATACGCAGTATTTT CASSLDGGGTDTQYF
TRBJ2-1 TRBD2 NA TRBV6-5 TGTGCCAGCAGGGGGGGGAGTTACAATGAGCAGTTCTTC CASRGGSYNEQFF
TRBJ1-2 TRBD1 NA TRBV11-2 TGTGCCAGCAGCTTAGCCGGACAGGGGGGGCATGGCTACACCTTC CASSLAGQGGHGYTF